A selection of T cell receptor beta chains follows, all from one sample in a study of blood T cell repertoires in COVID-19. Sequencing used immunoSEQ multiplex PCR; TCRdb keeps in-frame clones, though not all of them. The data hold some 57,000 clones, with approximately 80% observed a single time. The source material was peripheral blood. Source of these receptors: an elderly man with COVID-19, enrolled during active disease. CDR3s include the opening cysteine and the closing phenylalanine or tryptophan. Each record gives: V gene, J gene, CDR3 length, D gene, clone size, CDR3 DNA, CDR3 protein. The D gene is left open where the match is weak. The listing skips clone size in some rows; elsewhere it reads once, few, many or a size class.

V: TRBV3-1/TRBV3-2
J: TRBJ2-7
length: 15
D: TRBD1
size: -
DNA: TGTGCCAGCAGCCAAGCCGGGACAGGGTCCTACGAGCAGTACTTC
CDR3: CASSQAGTGSYEQYF

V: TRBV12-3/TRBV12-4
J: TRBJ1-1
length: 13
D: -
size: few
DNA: TGTGCCAGCAGTTTGGCCCCGAACACTGAAGCTTTCTTT
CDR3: CASSLAPNTEAFF

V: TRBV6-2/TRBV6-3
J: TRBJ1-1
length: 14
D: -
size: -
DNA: TGTGCCAGCAGTCAGACTGGGTTTAACACTGAAGCTTTCTTT
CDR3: CASSQTGFNTEAFF

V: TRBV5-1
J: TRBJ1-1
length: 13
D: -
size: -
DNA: TGCGCCAGCAACAGAGACCCGAACACTGAAGCTTTCTTT
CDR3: CASNRDPNTEAFF

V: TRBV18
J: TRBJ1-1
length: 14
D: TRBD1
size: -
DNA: TGTGCCAGCTCATTACAGGGGGTGAACACTGAAGCTTTCTTT
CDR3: CASSLQGVNTEAFF

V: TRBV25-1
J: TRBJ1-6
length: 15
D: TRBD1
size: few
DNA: TGTGCCAGCAGTGTGCTAGGACAGGATGGGTCACCCCTCCACTTT
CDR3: CASSVLGQDGSPLHF

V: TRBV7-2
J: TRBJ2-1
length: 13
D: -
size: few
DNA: TGTGCCAGCAGCCTCGAAAGCCGTAATGAGCAGTTCTTC
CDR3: CASSLESRNEQFF

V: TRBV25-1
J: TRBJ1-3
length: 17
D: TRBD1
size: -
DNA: TGTGCCAGCAGTGGACAGGGGGCACAAAGATCTGGAAACACCATATATTTT
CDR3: CASSGQGAQRSGNTIYF

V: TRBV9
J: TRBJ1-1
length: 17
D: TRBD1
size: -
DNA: TGTGCCAGCAACCTACAGGGGATAGGGACGAAGGGCACTGAAGCTTTCTTT
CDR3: CASNLQGIGTKGTEAFF

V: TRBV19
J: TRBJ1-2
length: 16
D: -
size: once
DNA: TGTGCCAGTAGTATAGCCACCGAGGCGCTTGGCTATGGCTACACCTTC
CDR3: CASSIATEALGYGYTF

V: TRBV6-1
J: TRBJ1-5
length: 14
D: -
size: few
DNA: TGTGCCAGCAGTTATGGCAGAAACAATCAGCCCCAGCATTTT
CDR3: CASSYGRNNQPQHF

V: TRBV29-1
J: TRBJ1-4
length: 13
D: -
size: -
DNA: TGCAGCGTGGGGGGACTCACGAATGAAAAACTGTTTTTT
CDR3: CSVGGLTNEKLFF

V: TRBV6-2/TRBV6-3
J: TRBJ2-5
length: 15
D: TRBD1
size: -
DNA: TGTGCCAGCAGTTACGCAGGGGGCTCACAAGAGACCCAGTACTTC
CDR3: CASSYAGGSQETQYF

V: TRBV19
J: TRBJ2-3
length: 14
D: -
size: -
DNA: TGTGCCAGTAGTGATTGGAGGGAGCCAGATACGCAGTATTTT
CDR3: CASSDWREPDTQYF

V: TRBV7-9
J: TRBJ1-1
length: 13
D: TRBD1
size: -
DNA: TGTGCCAGCAGAGAAGGGGGCGTCACTGAAGCTTTCTTT
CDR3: CASREGGVTEAFF

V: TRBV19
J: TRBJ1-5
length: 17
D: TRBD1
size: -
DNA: TGTGCCAGTAGTATGATAGTGACAGGGGGAAACCATCAGCCCCAGCATTTT
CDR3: CASSMIVTGGNHQPQHF

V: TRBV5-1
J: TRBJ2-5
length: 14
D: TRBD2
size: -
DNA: TGCGCCAGCAGCTTGGCCGGGGGGGAAGAGACCCAGTACTTC
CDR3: CASSLAGGEETQYF

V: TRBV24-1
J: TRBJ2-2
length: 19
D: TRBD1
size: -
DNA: TGTGCCACCAGTGATTTGAGTCGGGTGGACAGGGGGCGCTCCGGGGAGCTGTTTTTT
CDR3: CATSDLSRVDRGRSGELFF

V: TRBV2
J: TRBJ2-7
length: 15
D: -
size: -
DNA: TGTGCCAGCAGTACAACAGGGACCTTCGTCTACGAGCAGTACTTC
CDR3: CASSTTGTFVYEQYF

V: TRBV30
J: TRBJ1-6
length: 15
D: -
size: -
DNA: TGTGCCTGGAGTGTCGAACTGAGGATAAATTCACCCCTCCACTTT
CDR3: CAWSVELRINSPLHF

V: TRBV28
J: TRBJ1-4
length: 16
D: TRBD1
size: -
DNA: TGTGCCAGCAGTTTTAACTCACAGGGGGCCGAAGAAAAACTGTTTTTT
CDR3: CASSFNSQGAEEKLFF

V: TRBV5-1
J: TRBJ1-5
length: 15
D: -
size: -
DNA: TGCGCCAGCAGCTTAGCCGGGGGTGGCAATCAGCCCCAGCATTTT
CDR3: CASSLAGGGNQPQHF

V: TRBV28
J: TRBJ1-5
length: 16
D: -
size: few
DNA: TGTGCCAGCAGGCGAAGACCCCGGGACAAAAATCAGCCCCAGCATTTT
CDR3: CASRRRPRDKNQPQHF

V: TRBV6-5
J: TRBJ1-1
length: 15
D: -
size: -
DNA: TGTGCCAGCAGTTACTCGTTCGGGCAGGGCACTGAAGCTTTCTTT
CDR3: CASSYSFGQGTEAFF

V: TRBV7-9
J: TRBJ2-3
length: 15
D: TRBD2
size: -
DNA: TGTGCCAGCAGCTTGGGACTAGCGGACACAGATACGCAGTATTTT
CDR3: CASSLGLADTDTQYF

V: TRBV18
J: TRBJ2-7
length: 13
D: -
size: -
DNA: TGTGCCAGCTCACCGGGTGACCGAGGCGAGCAGTACTTC
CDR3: CASSPGDRGEQYF

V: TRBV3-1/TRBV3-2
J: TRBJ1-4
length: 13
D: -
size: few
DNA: TGTGCCAGCAGCCACGGCTCGGGTGAAAAACTGTTTTTT
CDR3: CASSHGSGEKLFF

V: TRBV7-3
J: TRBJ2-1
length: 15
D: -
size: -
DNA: TGTGCCAGCAGCTCCGACTTAACACTCTACAATGAGCAGTTCTTC
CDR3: CASSSDLTLYNEQFF

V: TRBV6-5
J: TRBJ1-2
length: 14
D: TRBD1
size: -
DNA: TGTGCCAGCAGTTATGGGGGACAGCCTTATGGCTACACCTTC
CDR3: CASSYGGQPYGYTF